This TCR beta chain stems from a study of cytomegalovirus exposure and HLA in healthy donors. Germline CDR1 and CDR2: MNHNY and SVGAGI (reference sequence). The V gene end was trimmed by 7 bases and the J gene end by 5 bases; junction bases not matched to a gene: 4. The CDR3 runs to 14 residues. In the PCR, 60 Vbeta and 13 Jbeta primers were used. The protocol was immunoSEQ multiplex PCR, while the TCRdb copy is restricted to in-frame clones and leaves out a portion. The sample consists of some 98,000 clones, roughly 80% of them appearing once. This chain connects TRBV6-6 to TRBJ2-1; 11 positions agree with TRBD2. The sample comprised PBMCs. This clonotype originated in a human donor in good health. This CDR3 is CASTPGLADNEQFF. The CDR3 DNA reads TGTGCCAGCACCCCGGGACTAGCGGACAATGAGCAGTTCTTC.